The clone carrying this T cell receptor beta chain has just a few counts. Germline CDR1 and CDR2: MGHRA and YSYEKL. The CDR3 covers 16 residues. The J segment lost 8 bases and the V segment lost 0 bases, leaving 10 bases of the junction unmatched. This entry comes from a study of human T cells and chemical hapten exposure. At the level of the study: The upper back received 0.01% DPC by patch testing, with results read at 6 days.

The time point was: patch test 1, 2 weeks after DPC sensitization. The sample's treatment: therapeutic diphenylcyclopropenone sensitization with weekly scalp DPC. Extraction of total RNA was performed on unfractionated whole blood. TCRdb recomputed calls from the RACE reads with MiXCR, one row per CDR3 protein. Among 40,000 to 50,000 distinct CDR3 sequences listed, about 4.2% were seen once. The V and J genes are TRBV4-1 and TRBJ1-2; TRBD1 aligns across 9 bases. The source material was whole blood, sampled in connection with sensitization to the hapten diphenylcyclopropenone (DPC). The sequence came from a man aged 45-60 years with alopecia areata. Some clones in this sample may be carry-over from other donors' samples. The CDR3 region is CASSQDWDREKRGYTF. The CDR3 DNA reads TGCGCCAGCAGCCAAGACTGGGACAGGGAGAAGAGGGGCTACACCTTC.